A single sample is the source of the 28 T cell receptor beta chains below, sequenced in a study of shared clonotypes between healthy human individuals. Sequencing was performed with immunoSEQ multiplex PCR; in TCRdb, only in-frame clones are kept and a portion is missing. The profile covers roughly 500,000 clones, with roughly 95% appearing a single time and about 0.06% taken by the ten largest. Sequencing used naive CD4+ T cells sorted from blood. Documented subset: CD45RA+ positively selected. Receptor source: a woman aged 25 to 45 in good health.

The V gene is TRBV14, the J gene TRBJ2-1; D is unclear. This CDR3 region has 17 residues. With 0 bases removed from V and 5 bases from J, the gap between germline ends came to 17 bases. CDR1 and CDR2 from the germline V gene are SGHDN and FVKESK. CDR3 loop: CASSQEWSILSNNEQFF. CDR3 nucleotide sequence: TGTGCCAGCAGCCAAGAGTGGTCAATTCTCTCAAACAATGAGCAGTTCTTC.

About this clone: This same CDR3 is encoded by further DNA sequences in the sample. The chain combines TRBV28 with TRBJ2-7; 9 bases fit TRBD1. The germline gives CDR1 MDHEN, CDR2 SYDVKM. Losses at the gene ends were 4 bases for V and 4 bases for J; bases not matched to a gene: 5. The length of the CDR3 is 14 residues. CDR3 protein: CASSSGTGIYEQYF. The CDR3 nucleotides read TGTGCCAGCAGTTCCGGGACAGGGATTTACGAGCAGTACTTC.

Points on this clone: Because the CDR3's place on the DNA is in doubt, the DNA is left out and the CDR3 is given as listed by TCRdb. This sequence joins TRBV9 and TRBJ2-7; the table assigns TRBD1, which was not confirmed against the DNA. The CDR3 contains 15 residues when both ends are counted. Germline assignment: CDR1 SGDLS and CDR2 YYNGEE. The CDR3 loop reads CASSVFWQGKYEQYF.

The chain carries TRBV11-2 and TRBJ2-3, with 10 bases matching TRBD2. The germline V gene encodes CDR1 SGHAT and CDR2 FQNNGV. The CDR3 runs to 17 residues. Germline trimming cut 5 bases from V and 3 bases from J; bases unmatched to any gene: 11. In DNA form, the CDR3 reads TGTGCCAGCAGCGGAGGAGCCCTAGCGGGAGTGACAGATACGCAGTATTTT. This sequence encodes CASSGGALAGVTDTQYF.

The V gene is TRBV19, the J gene TRBJ1-5, with D hard to call. CDR1 and CDR2 from the germline V gene are LNHDA and SQIVND (reference sequence). Trimming removed 3 bases at V and 5 bases at J, with 11 bases between. The CDR3 is 14 amino acids. CDR3 loop: CASSMKGFYQPQHF. DNA of the CDR3: TGTGCCAGTAGTATGAAAGGGTTCTATCAGCCCCAGCATTTT.

The J gene is TRBJ2-2, the V gene TRBV5-1; maybe TRBD1 (6 bases). Trimming removed 0 bases at V and 0 bases at J, with 12 bases between. The CDR3 sequence is 17 residues long. Germline values: CDR1 SGHRS, CDR2 YFSETQ. The CDR3 protein is CASSLAPGTTNTGELFF. For the CDR3, the DNA is TGCGCCAGCAGCTTGGCCCCCGGGACAACGAACACCGGGGAGCTGTTTTTT.

The chain couples TRBV7-8 to TRBJ2-2; D ambiguous. CDR1 and CDR2 (germline): SGHVS, FQNEAQ. The CDR3 runs 13 residues. The V end was cut by 4 bases, the J end by 6 bases, with 9 bases between. CDR3 amino acids: CASSYPNSGELFF. CDR3 DNA sequence: TGTGCCAGCAGCTATCCCAATTCCGGGGAGCTGTTTTTT.

The chain recombines TRBV28 with TRBJ1-5; possible D gene TRBD1, 5 bases. Deletions cut 6 bases from V and 10 bases from J, with 16 bases between. The germline CDR1 and CDR2 sequences are MDHEN and SYDVKM. The CDR3 totals 13 residues. The CDR3 DNA follows: TGTGCCAGCAGCCCCCAAACCCAGGGACCCCAGCATTTT. The encoded protein is CASSPQTQGPQHF.

In its sample, this clone was seen once. The chain links TRBV28 to TRBJ2-7; 8 bases match TRBD2. CDR1 is MDHEN, CDR2 SYDVKM, per germline. The CDR3 contains 15 residues. V was pared by 5 bases and J by 2 bases, with 8 bases of the junction left unmatched. The CDR3 DNA sequence: TGTGCCAGCAGTAGCCCTCGGGGGGGAGCCTACGAGCAGTACTTC. Translation gives CASSSPRGGAYEQYF.

The chain couples TRBV28 to TRBJ1-2, with D perhaps TRBD1 (5 bases). V was clipped by 1 base and J by 4 bases, with 13 bases between them. The germline V gene has CDR1 MDHEN and CDR2 SYDVKM. The length of the CDR3 is 15 residues. The CDR3 DNA reads TGTGCCAGCAGTTTATCCCCTGACAGACCCTATGGCTACACCTTC. Protein: CASSLSPDRPYGYTF.

The rearrangement joins TRBV18 to TRBJ1-5, with no clear D. The CDR3 sequence is 18 residues long. From germline, CDR1 is KGHSH and CDR2 LQKENI. V was pared by 2 bases and J by 1 base, with 18 bases between. The CDR3 nucleotides are TGTGCCAGCTCACCAAAATCTAATTTTAACTGGAGCAATCAGCCCCAGCATTTT. Amino acids: CASSPKSNFNWSNQPQHF.

V usage is TRBV28 and J usage is TRBJ2-6, with no clear D. Trimming removed 2 bases at V and 3 bases at J, with 5 bases between. The CDR3 consists of 14 residues. CDR1 MDHEN and CDR2 SYDVKM come from the germline V gene. The CDR3 region has the DNA TGTGCCAGCAGTTTAGGGTATGGGGCCAACGTCCTGACTTTC. Protein: CASSLGYGANVLTF.

The gene calls are TRBV9 and TRBJ2-7; 7 positions agree with TRBD2. This CDR3 comprises 14 residues. V was clipped by 2 bases and J by 3 bases; unmatched bases: 5. In germline, CDR1 is SGDLS, CDR2 YYNGEE. Here the CDR3 DNA reads TGTGCCAGCAGCGTGACTGGACTAGGCTACGAGCAGTACTTC. It is translated as CASSVTGLGYEQYF.

The V call is TRBV7-8, the J call TRBJ2-1, with 14 bases lining up with TRBD2. V shed 4 bases, J shed 9 bases, and the junction held 2 bases outside the gene matches. Germline V CDR1 and CDR2: SGHVS, FQNEAQ. CDR3 length: 14 amino acids. CDR3 in DNA: TGTGCCAGCAGCTCGGGACTAGCGGGAGCTGAGCAGTTCTTC. Translating gives CASSSGLAGAEQFF.

J is TRBJ1-1 and V is TRBV2, with 8 bases that match TRBD1. The ends lost 5 bases at V and 7 bases at J; junction bases unmatched: 18. The CDR3 totals 17 residues. CDR1 and CDR2 from the germline V gene are SNHLY and FYNNEI. The CDR3 DNA sequence: TGTGCCAGCAGTAAAGGACAGGGTGGATCAATAGGAGGTGAAGCTTTCTTT. This translates into CASSKGQGGSIGGEAFF.

The CDR3 region has the DNA TGCGCCAGCAGCCGAGAGGGCTACACCTTC. Translating it yields CASSREGYTF. V is TRBV5-1 and J is TRBJ1-2; D remains ambiguous. CDR3 length: 10 residues. The V gene lost 4 bases and the J gene lost 8 bases, with 6 bases spanning the gap. Looked up from germline, CDR1 is SGHRS and CDR2 is YFSETQ.

This chain connects TRBV9 to TRBJ2-5; TRBD2 aligns across 7 bases. CDR3 length equals 15 residues. Per germline, CDR1 SGDLS and CDR2 YYNGEE. V was pared by 4 bases and J by 4 bases, with 10 bases of the junction left unmatched. Here the CDR3 reads CASSPLAVGGETQYF. Written as DNA, the CDR3 is TGTGCCAGCAGCCCGCTAGCGGTGGGAGGAGAGACCCAGTACTTC.

The chain carries TRBV2 and TRBJ1-5; D is perhaps TRBD1 (6 bases). The CDR3 is made up of 15 amino acids. V lost 7 bases and J 4 bases, leaving 17 bases between the germline ends. Germline CDR1 is SNHLY and CDR2 is FYNNEI. The CDR3 is CASTRRTAGNQPQHF. CDR3 coding DNA: TGTGCCAGCACAAGACGGACAGCGGGAAATCAGCCCCAGCATTTT.

The chain combines TRBV27 with TRBJ2-1; 9 bases match TRBD2. From germline, CDR1 is MNHEY and CDR2 SMNVEV (reference sequence). V was clipped by 7 bases and J by 7 bases; unmatched bases: 8. CDR3 length equals 14 residues. The CDR3 loop is CASNGSGSRNEQFF. The CDR3 nucleotides are TGTGCCAGCAACGGTAGCGGGAGTAGAAATGAGCAGTTCTTC.

This clone has a single count. The chain employs TRBV28 and TRBJ2-7; TRBD1 aligns across 8 bases. Germline V gene lookup returns CDR1 MDHEN and CDR2 SYDVKM. This CDR3 is built from 15 residues. The J segment lost 0 bases and the V segment lost 7 bases, leaving 8 bases of the junction unmatched. CDR3 in amino acids: CASTESGQDSYEQYF. For the CDR3, the DNA is TGTGCCAGCACCGAATCGGGACAGGACTCCTACGAGCAGTACTTC.

This CDR3 reads CASSTPGTVRLFF. The DNA of the CDR3 is TGTGCCAGCAGCACGCCGGGGACAGTGCGACTGTTTTTT. The chain employs TRBV7-9 and TRBJ1-4, with 7 bases identical to TRBD1. Looked up from germline, CDR1 is SEHNR and CDR2 is FQNEAQ (reference sequence). The CDR3 length is 13 residues. V was pared by 5 bases and J by 13 bases, with 10 bases of the junction left unmatched.

This chain joins TRBV27 and TRBJ1-3; TRBD1 matches 7 bases. The junction had 9 bases not matched to a gene; V was cut back by 3 bases and J by 4 bases. The CDR3 has 16 residues. Germline V lookup: CDR1 MNHEY, CDR2 SMNVEV (reference sequence). CDR3 nucleotides: TGTGCCAGCAGTTTCCCTCCGGTACAGGGGGGAAACACCATATATTTT. It codes for CASSFPPVQGGNTIYF.

The rearrangement joins TRBV28 to TRBJ1-5; 9 bases fit TRBD1. Germline V gene data show CDR1 as MDHEN and CDR2 as SYDVKM. CDR3 length: 18 residues. Trimming at V came to 7 bases and at J to 0 bases, leaving 13 bases not matched to a gene. The CDR3 loop is CASTESRGQGYSNQPQHF. The CDR3, as DNA: TGTGCCAGCACCGAATCCCGGGGACAGGGATATAGCAATCAGCCCCAGCATTTT.

The CDR3 spells CASSGGKGARQETQYF. CDR3 DNA: TGTGCCAGCAGTGGGGGTAAGGGGGCGAGGCAAGAGACCCAGTACTTC. The chain has TRBV2 and TRBJ2-5, with 7 bases that match TRBD1. Germline CDR1 and CDR2: SNHLY and FYNNEI. The CDR3 extends over 16 amino acids. V lost 4 bases, J lost 2 bases, and 10 bases stayed unmatched.

The CDR3 bases are TGTGCCAGCAGCCGGACGGAGGTAGATACGCAGTATTTT. Translated, it gives CASSRTEVDTQYF. The chain links TRBV5-5 to TRBJ2-3, with a tentative D call TRBD2 (5 bases). Trimming cost V 4 bases and J 5 bases, with 11 bases left between them. CDR1 is SGHKS, CDR2 YYEKEE, per germline (reference sequence). This CDR3 is built from 13 residues.

The rearrangement links TRBV28 to TRBJ1-6; D gene ambiguous. V lost 4 bases to trimming and J lost 1 base, with 8 bases between them. This CDR3 comprises 15 residues. Germline V gene data show CDR1 as MDHEN and CDR2 as SYDVKM. The CDR3 region is CASSYRESYNSPLHF. The DNA for the CDR3 is TGTGCCAGCAGTTATAGGGAATCCTATAATTCACCCCTCCACTTT.

A remark on this clone: Other DNA sequences in this sample translate to the same CDR3. The chain uses TRBV28 and TRBJ1-1, with 7 nucleotides matching TRBD1. The CDR3 loop spans 13 amino acids. V lost 8 bases to trimming and J lost 4 bases; unmatched junction nucleotides: 7. In germline, CDR1 is MDHEN, CDR2 SYDVKM. CDR3 sequence (DNA): TGTGCCAGCTCAGACAGGGTTAGCACTGAAGCTTTCTTT. Its translation: CASSDRVSTEAFF.

CDR3 DNA sequence: TGTGCCAGCTCACCGACCGGGACAGGGTCAAATACGCAGTATTTT. This gives the protein CASSPTGTGSNTQYF. V and J are TRBV18 and TRBJ2-3, with 9 bases identical to TRBD1. The CDR3 consists of 15 residues. CDR1 and CDR2 from the germline V gene are KGHSH and LQKENI. V was clipped by 3 bases and J by 7 bases; unmatched bases: 8.